This record looks at one T cell receptor (beta chain) sequence and its context. What this receptor recognizes is not known. Base quality data are lacking; no much larger clone is found one base away. The immunoSEQ platform was used to sequence the TCRbeta chain. The published analysis was carried out like this. Roughly 9.9x10^4 distinct in-frame TCRbeta sequences from patients and about 1.5x10^5 from healthy donors were obtained from pooled conventional T cell repertoires. Public Treg TCRbeta sequences were defined as those shared by two or more individuals and were then searched for in Tconv repertoires. Differences between groups were assessed by Mann-Whitney U tests with Bonferroni-Dunn correction in GraphPad Prism 7.03. This is the immuneACCESS table as TCRdb keeps it, with only in-frame sequences that have V and J called. A part of the clones is gone; compared with another copy, unresolved V genes explain less than half, and the rest is unexplained. Clone size and V and J calls were adopted from that table, with D and trimming inferred from the DNA. This sample lists fewer than 30,000 clones; roughly 95% were detected once. Clones ranked in the top ten supply approximately 0.2% of the sample.

The data belong to a study of B cell selection in AIRE deficiency (dated by TCRdb to 2018 to 2020). About the full investigation: TCRbeta repertoires of sorted blood CD4+ conventional T cells and regulatory T cells were compared between AIRE-deficient patients and healthy controls. The TCR-sequenced cohort comprised roughly 5 AIRE-deficient APECED patients and roughly 5 healthy control donors.

The germline V gene sets CDR1 to SNHLY and CDR2 to FYNNEI. The CDR3, from cysteine to phenylalanine, totals 16 residues. The sequence is cut down to CDR3 DNA, 48 bases in frame from base 1. V is reduced by 7 bases and J by 3 bases, leaving a spacing of 20 bases between them. The investigation overall reported the following: Shared Treg sequences had shorter CDR3s, which reflects a bias toward rearrangements containing few non-templated nucleotide insertions. Around a third of the Treg TCRbeta sequences shared among healthy donors were found in patient Tconv cells, which suggests that Treg-biased clones were diverted into the Tconv compartment. Sequencing covered only TCRbeta chains, and 36.6% of shared healthy-donor Treg sequences were also present in healthy Tconv, possibly due to differing TCRalpha chains. Among several thousand shared Treg TCRbeta sequences, 31.6% were shared exclusively by healthy donors and around 9.3% exclusively by patients, which suggests that Treg selection is less efficient in the absence of AIRE. In AIRE-deficient patients, Tconv and Treg cells had TCRBV gene usage, CDR3 length and TCR diversity comparable to those in healthy donors.

Conventional CD4 T cells were sorted as cells that were CD4+CD127+. The healthy donors who provided the control samples were not related to the patients. Tconv and Treg cells for TCRbeta sequencing were sorted on a FACSAria flow cytometer. The sorted cells went into 5-ml round-bottom polystyrene tubes, and the dry cell pellets were then frozen at -80 degrees C until sequencing. Here the chain combines TRBV2 and TRBJ2-3; TRBD2 might be the D gene, on 5 matching bases. This receptor was taken from a human donor in good health. Sequencing input: CD4+CD127+ conventional T cells sorted from PBMCs. The bases read TGTGCCAGCAACTCTCTTGGGAGCCGAAGGACAGATACGCAGTATTTT. This encodes CASNSLGSRRTDTQYF. Reference TRBV2 and TRBJ2-3 proteins supply the regions before and after the CDR3; the full variable domain is: EPEVTQTPSHQVTQMGQEVILRCVPISNHLYFYWYRQILGQKVEFLVSFYNNEISEKSEIFDDQFSVERPDGSNFTLKIRSTKLEDSAMYFCASNSLGSRRTDTQYFGPGTRLTVL.